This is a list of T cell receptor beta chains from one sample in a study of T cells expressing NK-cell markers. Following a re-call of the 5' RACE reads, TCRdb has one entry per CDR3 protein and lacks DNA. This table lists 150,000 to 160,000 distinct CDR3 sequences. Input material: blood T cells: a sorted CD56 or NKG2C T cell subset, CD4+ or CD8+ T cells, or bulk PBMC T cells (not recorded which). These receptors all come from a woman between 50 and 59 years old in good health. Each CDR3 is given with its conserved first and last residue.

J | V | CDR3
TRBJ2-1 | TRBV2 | CASSLSSAGDYNEQFF
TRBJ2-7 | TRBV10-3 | CAISASGSFYEQYF
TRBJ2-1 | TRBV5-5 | CASSRATYNEQFF
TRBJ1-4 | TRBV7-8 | CASSPYRETNEKLFF
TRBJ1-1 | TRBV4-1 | CASSQGPQRTADTEAFF
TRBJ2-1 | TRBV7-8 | CASSLAREGQFF
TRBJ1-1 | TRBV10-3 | CAIRTAQGGYTEAFF
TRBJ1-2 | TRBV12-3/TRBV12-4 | CASSLFVQGDGYTF
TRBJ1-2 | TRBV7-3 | CAAGRAYGYTF
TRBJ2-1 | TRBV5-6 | CASSPAGLGYEQFF
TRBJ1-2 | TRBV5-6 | CASSSGRANYGYTF
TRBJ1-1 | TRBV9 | CASSINDRKEGNTEAFF
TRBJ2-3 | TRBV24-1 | CATSEPSDDTQYF
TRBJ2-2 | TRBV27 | CASSAGPRGTGELFF
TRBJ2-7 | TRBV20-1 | CSATSEAYEQYF
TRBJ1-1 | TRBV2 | CAIQGSTEAFF
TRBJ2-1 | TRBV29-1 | CSASGRRDYNEQFF
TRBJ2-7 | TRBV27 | CASIRMATAGGTYEQYF
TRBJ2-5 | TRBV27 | CASSTSQGRTGETQYF
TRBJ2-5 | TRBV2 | CASRRTSSWETQYF
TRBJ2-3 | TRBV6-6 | CASSLKPSGTTDTQYF
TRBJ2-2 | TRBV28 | CATAAGTSNTGELFF
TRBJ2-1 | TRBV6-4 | CASRTYHTSYNEQFF
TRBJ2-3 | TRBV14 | CASSQGPTDTQYF
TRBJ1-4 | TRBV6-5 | CASSPGGGGEKLFF
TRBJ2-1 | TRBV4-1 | CASSLRLEYNEQFF
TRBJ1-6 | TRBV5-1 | CASRRSSYNSPLHF
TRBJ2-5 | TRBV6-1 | CASSDVETQYF
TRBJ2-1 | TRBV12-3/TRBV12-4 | CASSDREVSYNEQFF
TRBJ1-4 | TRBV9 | CASGISPTGEKLFF
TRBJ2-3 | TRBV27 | CATGQSSSTDTQYF
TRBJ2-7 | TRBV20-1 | CSAREGGSGRFDYEQYF
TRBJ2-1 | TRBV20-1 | CSARPSGRTWDEQFF
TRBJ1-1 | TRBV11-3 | CASSPRQGASTEAFF
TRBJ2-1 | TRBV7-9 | CASSEWDRGGGEQFF
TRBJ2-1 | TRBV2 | CASTDRTLGANEQFF
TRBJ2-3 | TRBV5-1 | CASSLALGLAGLSDTDTQYF
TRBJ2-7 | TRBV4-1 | CASSQAGGLDEQYF
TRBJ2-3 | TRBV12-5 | CASGPVAGGTDTQYF
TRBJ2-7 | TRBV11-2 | CASRAGTPTEQYF